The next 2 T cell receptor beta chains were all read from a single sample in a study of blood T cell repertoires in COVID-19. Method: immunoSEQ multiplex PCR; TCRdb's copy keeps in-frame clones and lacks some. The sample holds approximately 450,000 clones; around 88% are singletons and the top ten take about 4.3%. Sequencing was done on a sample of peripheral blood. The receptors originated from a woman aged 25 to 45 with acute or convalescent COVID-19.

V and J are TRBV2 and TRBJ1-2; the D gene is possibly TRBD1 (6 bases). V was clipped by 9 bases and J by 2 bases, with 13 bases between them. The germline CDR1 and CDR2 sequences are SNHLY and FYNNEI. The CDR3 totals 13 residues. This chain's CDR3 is CARMDSVNYGYTF. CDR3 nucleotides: TGTGCCAGGATGGACAGCGTGAACTATGGCTACACCTTC.

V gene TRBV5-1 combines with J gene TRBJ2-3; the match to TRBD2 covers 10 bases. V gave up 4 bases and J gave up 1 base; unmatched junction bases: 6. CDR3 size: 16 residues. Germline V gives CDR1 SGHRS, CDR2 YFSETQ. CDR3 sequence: CASSPESGGGTDTQYF. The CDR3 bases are TGCGCCAGCAGCCCTGAAAGCGGGGGGGGCACAGATACGCAGTATTTT.